This T cell receptor beta chain came from a study of blood T cell repertoires in COVID-19. V was trimmed by 5 bases and J by 2 bases, leaving 14 bases between them. The CDR3 length is 15 residues. Germline loops: CDR1 SGHRS, CDR2 YFSETQ. The method was immunoSEQ multiplex PCR; TCRdb's version includes in-frame clones alone and lacks a portion of them. The repertoire holds approximately 200,000 clones, 85% to 95% seen once, with 0.76% in the top ten. Sequencing used peripheral blood. The chain joins TRBV5-1 to TRBJ1-5; D possibly corresponds to TRBD1 (6 bases). The TCR sequence derives from a man under 40 with COVID-19, enrolled during active disease. The CDR3, as DNA: TGCGCCAGCAGTTCCCAAGGGGGTCGCAATCAGCCCCAGCATTTT. Amino acid sequence: CASSSQGGRNQPQHF.